These 23 T cell receptor beta chains were sequenced from one sample in a study of OX40 agonist ivuxolimab in advanced cancers. Data came from immunoSEQ multiplex PCR; TCRdb stores just in-frame clones and leaves some out. Counted here are 60,000 to 85,000 clones, roughly 85% occurring once; the ten biggest clones make up 6.7%. Sequenced here: CD4+ or CD8+ T cells sorted from blood, sampled in a trial of the OX40 agonist ivuxolimab. The receptors derive from an adult with an advanced solid tumor such as melanoma, head and neck, liver or kidney cancer.

V and J are TRBV19 and TRBJ1-2; a weak D match, TRBD1 (5 bases). Germline V gene sequence: CDR1 LNHDA, CDR2 SQIVND (reference sequence). V lost 3 bases and J lost 2, with 19 bases in between. The CDR3 has 17 residues. The CDR3 nucleotides read TGTGCCAGTAGTATTCCCCCCGGCAGGGCCGCAAACTATGGCTACACCTTC. Residues: CASSIPPGRAANYGYTF.

V usage is TRBV6-5 and J usage is TRBJ1-6, with D possibly TRBD1 on 5 matching bases. Germline loops: CDR1 MNHEY, CDR2 SVGAGI. This CDR3 comprises 15 residues. V was trimmed by 5 bases and J by 14 bases, leaving 22 bases between them. CDR3: CASSPPGGAFGALHF. CDR3 DNA sequence: TGTGCCAGCAGTCCCCCCGGGGGTGCGTTTGGGGCCCTCCACTTT.

The chain has TRBV10-2 and TRBJ2-2, with 9 nucleotides matching TRBD2. Unmatched junction bases numbered 2, after V lost 6 bases and J lost 3 bases. This CDR3 is 14 amino acids long. Germline CDR1 is WSHSY and CDR2 is SAAADI. The CDR3 sequence is CASRGGGDTGELFF. Written as DNA, the CDR3 is TGCGCCAGCAGGGGCGGGGGGGACACCGGGGAGCTGTTTTTT.

The sample holds many counts of this clone. CDR3 in DNA: TGTGCCAGCAGCTTAGCTGTTGACAATGAGCAGTTCTTC. It translates to CASSLAVDNEQFF. The J gene is TRBJ2-1, the V gene TRBV7-9; no definite D call. Germline CDR1 and CDR2: SEHNR and FQNEAQ (reference sequence). CDR3 length equals 13 residues. Trimming took off 0 bases at V and 5 bases at J, with 5 bases between the two ends.

V usage is TRBV6-5 and J usage is TRBJ2-5; tentatively, D is TRBD2 (5 bases). The CDR3 has 15 residues. Trimming stripped 0 bases from V and 1 base from J, with 9 bases between. Germline lookup yields CDR1 MNHEY and CDR2 SVGAGI. This CDR3 is CASSYSTGVQETQYF. The CDR3, as DNA: TGTGCCAGCAGTTACTCGACCGGGGTCCAAGAGACCCAGTACTTC.

The CDR3 reads CASSPGRDTEAFF. The DNA of the CDR3 is TGCGCCAGCAGCCCCGGACGGGACACTGAAGCTTTCTTT. The rearrangement joins TRBV5-1 to TRBJ1-1; D is undetermined. Germline CDR1 and CDR2: SGHRS and YFSETQ. The CDR3 contains 13 residues. Trimming shortened V by 4 bases and J by 3 bases, and 10 bases separated the two germline ends.

This chain links TRBV2 with TRBJ1-4; 7 bases are a match to TRBD1. Trimming cost V 3 bases and J 4 bases; bases outside gene matches: 8. The germline CDR1 and CDR2 sequences are SNHLY and FYNNEI. This CDR3 has 16 amino acids. The CDR3 spells CASSDRSGQLNEKLFF. The CDR3 DNA sequence: TGTGCCAGCAGTGACCGGTCGGGACAGCTTAATGAAAAACTGTTTTTT.

V is TRBV2 and J is TRBJ2-1; perhaps TRBD2 as D (6 bases). Germline CDR1 is SNHLY and CDR2 is FYNNEI. Trimming took off 8 bases at V and 16 bases at J, with 18 bases between the two ends. This CDR3 has 11 amino acids. The CDR3 sequence is CASSPGLFSFF. The CDR3 DNA is TGTGCCAGCTCTCCGGGACTTTTCTCCTTCTTC.

CDR3 in DNA: TGTGCCAGCAGCAAAGCGTACGCCGAGCGGGGGAGGGAGCAGTACGTC. It translates to CASSKAYAERGREQYV. V usage is TRBV21-1 and J usage is TRBJ2-7; the D segment call TRBD2 is taken from the table without a DNA check. TRBV21-1 is recorded as a pseudogene. The CDR3 loop spans 16 amino acids.

V gene TRBV7-2 combines with J gene TRBJ2-2; 8 nucleotides align to TRBD1. This CDR3 is built from 15 residues. After removal of 5 bases from V and 6 bases from J, the junction contained 8 bases not matched to a gene. CDR1 and CDR2 from the germline V gene are SGHTA and FQGNSA. CDR3 in DNA: TGTGCCAGCAGCCGGTCGACAGGGGATGCCGGGGAGCTGTTTTTT. As protein: CASSRSTGDAGELFF.

Worth noting for this clone: The conserved final phenylalanine or tryptophan is absent from the CDR3, which likely points to a read error. The limits of the CDR3 on the DNA are not certain, so only TCRdb's listed CDR3 is given. The chain recombines TRBV23-1 with TRBJ2-2; the D call of TRBD2 is as the table states it, not checked on the DNA. TRBV23-1 is noted as an ORF with a role that remains uncertain. The CDR3 is 14 residues long, ends included. The CDR3 loop is CASSRRTTPGSCFL.

The genes are TRBV5-4 and TRBJ1-1, with 8 nucleotides matching TRBD1. The CDR3 has 14 amino acids. Germline V lookup: CDR1 SGHNT, CDR2 YYREEE (reference sequence). V was clipped by 4 bases and J by 5 bases; unmatched bases: 7. The CDR3 coding sequence is TGTGCCAGCAGCATCGGACAGGGAGGGACTGAAGCTTTCTTT. This gives the protein CASSIGQGGTEAFF. Full variable domain (missing parts from reference TRBV5-4 and TRBJ1-1): ETGVTQSPTHLIKTRGQQVTLRCSSQSGHNTVSWYQQALGQGPQFIFQYYREEENGRGNFPPRFSGLQFPNYSSELNVNALELDDSALYLCASSIGQGGTEAFFGQGTRLTVV.

This clone has just a few counts. The V gene is TRBV9, the J gene TRBJ2-1; 8 positions match TRBD2. This CDR3 is built from 16 residues. With 5 bases clipped from V and 5 bases from J, the junction kept 12 bases outside the gene matches. Per germline, CDR1 SGDLS and CDR2 YYNGEE. In nucleotides, the CDR3 is TGTGCCAGCAGTTCCTTTATAGCGGGGATGAACAATGAGCAGTTCTTC. Translation gives CASSSFIAGMNNEQFF.

This chain connects TRBV29-1 to TRBJ2-5, with D tentatively TRBD2 (5 bases). The V end was cut by 4 bases, the J end by 7 bases, with 10 bases between. The germline CDR1 and CDR2 sequences are SQVTM and ANQGSEA. The CDR3 has 11 residues. The DNA of the CDR3 is TGCAGCGTTGCGGGGTTCGGGACCCAGTACTTC. Translating it yields CSVAGFGTQYF.

The chain employs TRBV2 and TRBJ2-2; D possibly corresponds to TRBD2 (5 bases). Germline CDR1 and CDR2: SNHLY and FYNNEI. Trimming stripped 6 bases from V and 6 bases from J, with 8 bases between. The CDR3 has 12 amino acids. CDR3 coding DNA: TGTGCCAGCAGCCCCGGGGCCGGGGAGCTGTTTTTT. It is translated as CASSPGAGELFF.

J is TRBJ2-1 and V is TRBV18, with 9 bases matching TRBD1. The CDR3 runs 14 residues. V lost 4 bases and J lost 5; bases outside the gene matches: 3. Looked up from germline, CDR1 is KGHSH and CDR2 is LQKENI. The CDR3 here is CASSLRTGDNEQFF. The CDR3 nucleotides read TGTGCCAGCTCACTAAGGACAGGGGACAATGAGCAGTTCTTC.

This sequence joins TRBV7-2 and TRBJ2-3, with a weak D call TRBD1 (6 bases). The CDR3 totals 13 residues. In germline, CDR1 is SGHTA, CDR2 FQGNSA. Trimming took 1 base from V and 4 from J, leaving 6 bases between them. CDR3 amino acids: CASSLGGPDTQYF. The CDR3 nucleotides are TGTGCCAGCAGCTTAGGGGGGCCAGATACGCAGTATTTT. Combining the CDR3 with reference TRBV7-2 and TRBJ2-3 gives the whole variable domain GAGVSQSPSNKVTEKGKDVELRCDPISGHTALYWYRQSLGQGLEFLIYFQGNSAPDKSGLPSDRFSAERTGGSVSTLTIQRTQQEDSAVYLCASSLGGPDTQYFGPGTRLTVL.

The chain couples TRBV6-4 to TRBJ2-3, with a tentative D call TRBD1 (5 bases). The CDR3 runs to 16 residues. Trimming took off 0 bases at V and 0 bases at J, with 10 bases between the two ends. Germline values: CDR1 MRHNA, CDR2 SNTAGT. The CDR3 nucleotides read TGTGCCAGCAGTGACTCAAGGACATGGAGCACAGATACGCAGTATTTT. It yields the protein CASSDSRTWSTDTQYF.

The rearrangement links TRBV5-1 to TRBJ2-1, with 7 bases matching TRBD1. V lost 3 bases and J lost 7; bases outside the gene matches: 10. CDR1 and CDR2 from the germline V gene are SGHRS and YFSETQ. CDR3 length equals 15 residues. The CDR3 loop is CASSSRQGMRNEQFF. In DNA, the CDR3 is TGCGCCAGCAGCTCAAGACAGGGAATGAGGAATGAGCAGTTCTTC.

The chain employs TRBV7-2 and TRBJ1-2, with 7 bases identical to TRBD1. J lost 8 bases, V lost 7 bases, and 10 bases had no gene match. Germline CDR1 and CDR2: SGHTA and FQGNSA. The length of the CDR3 is 13 residues. The CDR3 DNA follows: TGTGCCAGCACCACATCGAGGGGGCAAGGCTACACCTTC. The encoded protein is CASTTSRGQGYTF.

The chain couples TRBV30 to TRBJ2-5; tentatively, D is TRBD1 (6 bases). The CDR3 extends over 12 amino acids. The germline CDR1 and CDR2 sequences are GTSNPN and SVGIG (reference sequence). Trimming took off 1 base at V and 6 bases at J, with 9 bases between the two ends. The CDR3 loop reads CAWSEQGQTQYF. In DNA form, the CDR3 reads TGTGCCTGGAGTGAGCAGGGGCAGACCCAGTACTTC.

This rearrangement joins TRBV7-6 to TRBJ2-5; D could derive from TRBD1 or TRBD2 (5 bases each). Germline V gives CDR1 SGHVS, CDR2 FNYEAQ. CDR3 size: 13 residues. Trimming removed 5 bases at V and 6 bases at J, with 13 bases between. As DNA, the CDR3 is TGTGCCAGCAGCCCAGGGAGAGAACAGACCCAGTACTTC. Its protein product is CASSPGREQTQYF.

V is TRBV7-9 and J is TRBJ1-1; D perhaps matches TRBD1 (5 bases). Per the germline V gene, CDR1 is SEHNR and CDR2 is FQNEAQ (reference sequence). Trimming removed 5 bases at V and 4 bases at J, with 17 bases between. The CDR3 runs 15 residues. In nucleotides, the CDR3 is TGTGCCAGCAGCCCCACTGACGGGGCGGGCACTGAAGCTTTCTTT. Its translation is CASSPTDGAGTEAFF.